This T cell receptor (beta chain) was sequenced in a study of blood T cell repertoires in COVID-19 (TCRdb year 2020). Regarding the complete study: Samples from collaborators originated in the United States, Italy and Spain and spanned both the acute and convalescent phases of COVID-19. The material from the prospective study consisted of cDNA or gDNA derived from T cells, B-cell-depleted T cells, or PBMCs. The dataset comprised deeply sampled blood TCRbeta repertoires from subjects exposed to, actively infected with, or recovered from COVID-19. The repertoires were released in a freely available public database meant as a resource for research on the immune response to SARS-CoV-2. The samples were drawn from two sources: the first 160 participants of the ongoing ImmuneRACE study, and 950 to 1,500 subjects contributed by 6 global collaborators. Sample metadata almost always included a de-identified subject ID, COVID-19 status, age in years and sex. Where available, HLA class I and class II types were taken from metadata supplied by the sample provider and were not determined by assay-based typing.

The immunoSEQ Assay, a bias-controlled multiplex PCR, was used to amplify TCRbeta CDR3 regions from genomic DNA. As for the original processing: Nucleated cell counts per sample were estimated from amplification of reference gene primers within the assay. To quantify the absolute abundance of each unique TCRbeta CDR3 rearrangement, sequence reads were collapsed and filtered. For each sample, productive Simpson clonality was calculated as the square root of Simpson's diversity index across productive rearrangements. The source is immuneACCESS, and TCRdb retained only in-frame sequences with V and J called. Part of the clones is not carried over; for the studies checked, unresolved V genes explain less than half of this, and the remainder is unexplained. The V and J calls and clone size come from that table; D and trimming were worked out from the DNA. Across this sample there are about 200,000 clones, with approximately 86% seen only once. The top ten hold approximately 1.5% of the sample.

The collaborating institutions used their own protocols to collect whole blood in K2EDTA tubes. For TCRbeta analysis, collaborators shipped samples as frozen whole blood, isolated PBMCs, or DNA extracted from either of those sample types. To note about this clone: What antigen it recognizes has not been identified. No much larger clone is present one base from it, and per-base qualities are unavailable.

Study-level results and caveats: The quantity of clinical and demographic metadata differed by source and by participant and was supplied without curation.

The junction shows trimming of 5 bases on V and 8 bases on J, plus 9 bases between the germline ends. The CDR3 starts with the cysteine, ends with the phenylalanine, and has 11 residues. CDR3 DNA only is kept here, 33 bases in frame from base 1. The rearrangement joined TRBV12-3 or TRBV12-4 to TRBJ1-1; a tentative D call is TRBD1 (6 bases match). Sequencing input: peripheral blood. The sequence was collected from a man aged 18 to 29 with active or convalescent COVID-19. The CDR3 sequence is CASSDRSEAFF. The sequence in DNA is TGTGCCAGCAGTGACAGGTCCGAAGCTTTCTTT.